The clone carrying this T cell receptor beta chain showed up just a few times. Assay used: immunoSEQ multiplex PCR; TCRdb lists only in-frame clones, some missing. The sample has 95,000 to 120,000 clones; 85% are singletons. The entry originates in a study of blood T cell repertoires in COVID-19. Sample: peripheral blood. This clonotype originated in a human donor in a cohort sampled during active COVID-19.

The CDR3 DNA reads TGTGCCAGCAGTTACGGGACTGGATACAATGAGCAGTTCTTC. This sequence encodes CASSYGTGYNEQFF. This rearrangement joins TRBV6-6 to TRBJ2-1, with D maybe TRBD2 (6 bases). Germline V gene sequence: CDR1 MNHNY, CDR2 SVGAGI (reference sequence). CDR3 size: 14 residues. The V and J ends lost 2 bases and 4 bases respectively, with 9 bases between them.